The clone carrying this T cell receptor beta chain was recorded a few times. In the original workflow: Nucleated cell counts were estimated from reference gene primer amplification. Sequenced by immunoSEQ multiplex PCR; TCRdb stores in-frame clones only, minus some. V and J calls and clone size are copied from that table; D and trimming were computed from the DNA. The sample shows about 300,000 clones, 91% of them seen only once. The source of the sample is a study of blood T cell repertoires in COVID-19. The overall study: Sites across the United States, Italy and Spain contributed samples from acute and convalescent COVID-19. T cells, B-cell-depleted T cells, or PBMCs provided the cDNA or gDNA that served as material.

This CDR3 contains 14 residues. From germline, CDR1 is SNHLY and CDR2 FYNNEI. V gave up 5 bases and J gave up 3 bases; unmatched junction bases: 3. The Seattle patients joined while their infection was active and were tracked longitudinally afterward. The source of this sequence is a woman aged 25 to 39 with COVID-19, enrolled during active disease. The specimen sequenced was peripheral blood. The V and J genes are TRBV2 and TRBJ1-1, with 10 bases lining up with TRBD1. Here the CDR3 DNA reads TGTGCCAGCAGTTCCGGACAGGGGGACACTGAAGCTTTCTTT. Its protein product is CASSSGQGDTEAFF. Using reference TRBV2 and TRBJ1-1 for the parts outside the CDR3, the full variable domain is EPEVTQTPSHQVTQMGQEVILRCVPISNHLYFYWYRQILGQKVEFLVSFYNNEISEKSEIFDDQFSVERPDGSNFTLKIRSTKLEDSAMYFCASSSGQGDTEAFFGQGTRLTVV.